This T cell receptor beta chain was sequenced in a study of T cell repertoires in cytomegalovirus infection. Study-level points and caveats: Ex vivo, HLA-C-restricted CMV-specific TCR beta clonotypes prevailed over the rest of the response. Cumulative frequency (of public TCR beta family members) identified carriers of CMV plus the relevant HLA.

This clonotype was counted ten times or more. Its antigen is unknown. This CDR3 contains 15 residues. V gave up 3 bases and J gave up 2 bases; unmatched junction bases: 7. Looked up from germline, CDR1 is MNHNS and CDR2 is SASEGT. Each CDR3 protein is one row after TCRdb ran MiXCR on the reads. The sample has around 74,000 distinct CDR3 sequences; around 3.4% are singletons. The chain has TRBV6-1 and TRBJ2-7; 7 bases are shared with TRBD1. The source of this sequence is a human donor in good health (CMV status not recorded). Some clones in this sample may be carry-over from other donors' samples. Sequencing was performed on PBMCs. The CDR3 reads CASSDLAGGTYEQYF. As DNA, the CDR3 is TGTGCCAGCAGTGACTTGGCAGGGGGAACCTACGAGCAGTACTTC.